What follows are 10 T cell receptor beta chains derived from one specimen sequenced in a study of cytomegalovirus exposure and HLA in healthy donors. Vbeta (60) and Jbeta (13) primers were used in the PCR. TCRdb's table, derived via immunoSEQ multiplex PCR, lists solely in-frame clones and lacks some. The sample comprises approximately 160,000 clones, almost 85% of which are singletons, and 0.35% to 0.4% rests with the top ten. Sequencing used PBMCs. These receptor sequences come from a boy aged 2 to 9 in good health and CMV-seronegative.

V and J are TRBV15 and TRBJ1-5; the match to TRBD1 covers 11 bases. The CDR3 contains 16 residues. The V segment lost 2 bases and the J segment 4 bases; nucleotides outside the gene matches: 4. The germline V gene has CDR1 LNHNV and CDR2 YYDKDF (reference sequence). CDR3 residues: CATSRMGTGGNQPQHF. For the CDR3, the DNA is TGTGCCACCAGCAGAATGGGGACAGGGGGAAATCAGCCCCAGCATTTT.

The chain combines TRBV2 with TRBJ2-5; a weak D match, TRBD2 (5 bases). The CDR3 is 13 residues long. The V gene's germline CDR1 is SNHLY and CDR2 FYNNEI. V shed 6 bases and J shed 3 bases, with 11 bases lying between them. The CDR3 reads CASSERGKETQYF. CDR3 sequence (DNA): TGTGCCAGCAGCGAACGGGGAAAAGAGACCCAGTACTTC. Combining the CDR3 with reference TRBV2 and TRBJ2-5 gives the whole variable domain EPEVTQTPSHQVTQMGQEVILRCVPISNHLYFYWYRQILGQKVEFLVSFYNNEISEKSEIFDDQFSVERPDGSNFTLKIRSTKLEDSAMYFCASSERGKETQYFGPGTRLLVL.

This clone was seen a single time. V is TRBV25-1 and J is TRBJ2-1, with 7 bases fitting TRBD1. Germline V gives CDR1 MGHDK, CDR2 SYGVNS. The length of the CDR3 is 14 residues. Trimming took 4 bases from V and 5 from J; bases not matched to a gene: 5. CDR3 nucleotide sequence: TGTGCCAGCAGTGCCCAGACAGGGAACAATGAGCAGTTCTTC. As protein: CASSAQTGNNEQFF.

This clone was found a few times. This chain links TRBV4-1 with TRBJ2-1; D remains unclear. CDR1 MGHRA and CDR2 YSYEKL come from the germline V gene. V lost 8 bases and J lost 8, with 13 bases in between. The CDR3 contains 12 residues. In DNA form, the CDR3 reads TGCGCCAGCGGCGGTTGGTTAGATGAGCAGTTCTTC. This translates into CASGGWLDEQFF.

This clone was seen only a few times. The chain couples TRBV28 to TRBJ1-5, with a possible D match to TRBD1 (6 bases). V was pared by 4 bases and J by 7 bases, with 14 bases between. This CDR3 has 14 residues. Looked up from germline, CDR1 is MDHEN and CDR2 is SYDVKM. The CDR3 DNA reads as TGTGCCAGCAGTTGGGGGCAGGGTAGGCAGCCCCAGCATTTT. Protein product: CASSWGQGRQPQHF.

The chain links TRBV21-1 to TRBJ2-5; the tabulated D call, TRBD1, remains unverified against the DNA. TRBV21-1 is noted as a pseudogene. This CDR3 comprises 17 residues. This CDR3 reads CAPLPHIVRGRRETQYF. In DNA, the CDR3 is TGTGCCCCCCTCCCGCACATCGTCAGGGGGCGCAGGGAGACCCAGTACTTC.

This chain uses TRBV29-1 with TRBJ2-5; TRBD2 matches 13 bases. The DNA end favors TRBJ2-7, so the J call may be wrong. CDR3 length: 16 residues. Per the germline V gene, CDR1 is SQVTM and CDR2 is ANQGSEA. Here the CDR3 DNA reads TGCAGCGCTCTTAAGACTAGCGGGAGGTCCTCCTACGAGCAGTACTTC. Translating it yields CSALKTSGRSSYEQYF.

The chain links TRBV5-1 to TRBJ1-2; D remains unclear. Germline loops: CDR1 SGHRS, CDR2 YFSETQ. The CDR3 consists of 14 residues. V was cut by 4 bases and J by 4 bases, with 14 bases left in between. CDR3 loop: CASSVGEGPYGYTF. CDR3 in DNA: TGCGCCAGCAGCGTCGGGGAAGGACCCTATGGCTACACCTTC.

This chain uses TRBV5-4 with TRBJ2-1; 12 bases are shared with TRBD2. V lost 0 bases and J lost 8; bases outside the gene matches: 6. The V gene's germline CDR1 is SGHNT and CDR2 YYREEE (reference sequence). The CDR3 consists of 16 residues. The CDR3 nucleotides are TGTGCCAGCAGCTTGGCCGGGACTAGCGGGTTCTATGAGCAGTTCTTC. Its protein product is CASSLAGTSGFYEQFF.

The chain joins TRBV2 to TRBJ2-1; 7 positions match TRBD1. This CDR3 spans 14 amino acids. Looked up from germline, CDR1 is SNHLY and CDR2 is FYNNEI. The V segment lost 5 bases and the J segment 2 bases; nucleotides outside the gene matches: 3. Here the CDR3 reads CASSLTGPYNEQFF. CDR3 coding DNA: TGTGCCAGCAGTCTGACAGGGCCCTACAATGAGCAGTTCTTC.